This TCR beta chain was retrieved from a study of response to subunit inactivated influenza vaccine. On this clonotype itself: Its antigen is unidentified.

One entry per CDR3 protein results from TCRdb running MiXCR on the RT-PCR reads. The sample records 250,000 to 350,000 distinct CDR3 sequences, approximately 20% being singletons. Germline V gene data show CDR1 as SGDLS and CDR2 as YYNGEE. CDR3 size: 16 residues. V gave up 2 bases and J gave up 3 bases; unmatched junction bases: 8. Overall study findings and caveats: After each seasonal influenza vaccination, few new T cells are recruited, the authors suggested.

The J gene is TRBJ1-2, the V gene TRBV9; 9 positions agree with TRBD1. The receptor was isolated from a man aged 50 to 69 who received an inactivated influenza vaccine. The sample was PBMCs from blood, taken less than 22 months after vaccination. CDR3 coding DNA: TGTGCCAGCAGCGTCAATCCAACAGGGGGCGACTATGGCTACACCTTC. Amino acids: CASSVNPTGGDYGYTF.